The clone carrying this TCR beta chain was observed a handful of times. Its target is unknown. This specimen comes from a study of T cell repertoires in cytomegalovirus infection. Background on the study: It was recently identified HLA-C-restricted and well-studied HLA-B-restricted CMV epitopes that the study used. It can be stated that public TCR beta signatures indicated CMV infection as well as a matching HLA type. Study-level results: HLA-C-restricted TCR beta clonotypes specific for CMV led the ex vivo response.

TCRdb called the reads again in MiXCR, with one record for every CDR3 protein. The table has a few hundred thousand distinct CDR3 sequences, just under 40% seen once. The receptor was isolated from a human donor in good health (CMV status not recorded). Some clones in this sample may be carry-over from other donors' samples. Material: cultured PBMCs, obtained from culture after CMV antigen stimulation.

CDR3 region: CASTRGGNWNEKLFF. The CDR3 nucleotides are TGTGCCAGCACAAGGGGGGGGAATTGGAATGAAAAACTGTTTTTT. The chain couples TRBV6-1 to TRBJ1-4, with D possibly TRBD1 on 6 matching bases. CDR1 MNHNS and CDR2 SASEGT come from the germline V gene. Trimming removed 7 bases from V and 5 bases from J, with 17 bases in between. This CDR3 is built from 15 residues.